The clone carrying this T cell receptor beta chain was detected a few times. This entry comes from a study of blood T cell repertoires in COVID-19. At the level of the study: Sources were T cells, B-cell-depleted T cells, or PBMCs; the material itself was cDNA or gDNA.

Germline loops: CDR1 SGHNT, CDR2 YENEEA. The V and J ends lost 5 bases and 2 bases, in that order; junction bases with no gene match: 5. There are 16 residues in the CDR3. Per the original data handling: From reference gene primer amplification, estimates of nucleated cell counts were derived. Repertoires were generated with immunoSEQ multiplex PCR, while TCRdb's copy carries only in-frame clones and drops some. V and J calls and clone size come straight from that table; D and trimming were deduced from the DNA. The repertoire holds roughly 150,000 clones, around three quarters seen once, with 8.6% in the top ten.

This clonotype was sampled from a man aged 50 to 60 with active or convalescent COVID-19. V gene TRBV11-3 combines with J gene TRBJ2-5; 13 bases map to TRBD2. The sample consisted of peripheral blood. The CDR3 DNA is TGTGCCAGCAGCCAAGGGACTAGCGGGACACAAGAGACCCAGTACTTC. Amino acid sequence: CASSQGTSGTQETQYF. Filled out from reference TRBV11-3 and TRBJ2-5, the complete variable domain reads EAGVVQSPRYKIIEKKQPVAFWCNPISGHNTLYWYLQNLGQGPELLIRYENEEAVDDSQLPKDRFSAERLKGVDSTLKIQPAELGDSAVYLCASSQGTSGTQETQYFGPGTRLLVL.